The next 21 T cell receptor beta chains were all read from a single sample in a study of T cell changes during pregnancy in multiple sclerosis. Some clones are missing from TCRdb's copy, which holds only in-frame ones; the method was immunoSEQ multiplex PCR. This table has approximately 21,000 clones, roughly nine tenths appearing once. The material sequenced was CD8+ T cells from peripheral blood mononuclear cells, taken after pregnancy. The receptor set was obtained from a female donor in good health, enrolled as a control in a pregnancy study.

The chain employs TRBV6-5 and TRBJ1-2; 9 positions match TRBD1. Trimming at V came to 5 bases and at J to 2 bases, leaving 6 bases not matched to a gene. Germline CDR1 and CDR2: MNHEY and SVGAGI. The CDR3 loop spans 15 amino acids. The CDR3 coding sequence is TGTGCCAGCAGTCCGGGACAGGGTGTAAACTATGGCTACACCTTC. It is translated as CASSPGQGVNYGYTF.

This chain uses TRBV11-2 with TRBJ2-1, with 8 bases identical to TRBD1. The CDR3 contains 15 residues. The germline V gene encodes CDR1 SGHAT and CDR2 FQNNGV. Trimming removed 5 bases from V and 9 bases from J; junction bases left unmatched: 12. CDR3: CASSPPLGQAGEQFF. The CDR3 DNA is TGTGCCAGCAGCCCTCCACTGGGACAGGCGGGTGAGCAGTTCTTC.

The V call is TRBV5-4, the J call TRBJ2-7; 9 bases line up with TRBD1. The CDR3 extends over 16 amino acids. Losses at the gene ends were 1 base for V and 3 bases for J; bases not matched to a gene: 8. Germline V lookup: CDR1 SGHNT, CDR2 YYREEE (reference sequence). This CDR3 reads CASSLYLGQGIYEQYF. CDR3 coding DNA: TGTGCCAGCAGCTTGTATCTCGGACAGGGGATCTACGAGCAGTACTTC. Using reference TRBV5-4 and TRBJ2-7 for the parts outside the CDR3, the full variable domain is ETGVTQSPTHLIKTRGQQVTLRCSSQSGHNTVSWYQQALGQGPQFIFQYYREEENGRGNFPPRFSGLQFPNYSSELNVNALELDDSALYLCASSLYLGQGIYEQYFGPGTRLTVT.

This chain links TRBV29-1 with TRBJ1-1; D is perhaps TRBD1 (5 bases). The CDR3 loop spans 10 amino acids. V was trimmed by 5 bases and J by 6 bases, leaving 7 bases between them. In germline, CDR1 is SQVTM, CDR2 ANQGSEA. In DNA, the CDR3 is TGCAGCGTTTGGACATCTGAAGCTTTCTTT. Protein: CSVWTSEAFF.

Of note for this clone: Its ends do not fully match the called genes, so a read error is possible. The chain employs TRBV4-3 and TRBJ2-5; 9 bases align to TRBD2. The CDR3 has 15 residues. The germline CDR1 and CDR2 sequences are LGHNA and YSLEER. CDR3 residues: CASSQERGGQETRYF. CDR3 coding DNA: TGCGCCAGCAGCCAAGAGCGGGGGGGCCAAGAGACCCGGTACTTC.

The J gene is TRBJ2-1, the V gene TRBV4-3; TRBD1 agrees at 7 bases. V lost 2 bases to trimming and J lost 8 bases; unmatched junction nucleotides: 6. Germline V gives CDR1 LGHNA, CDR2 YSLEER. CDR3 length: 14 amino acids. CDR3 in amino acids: CASSQRQGGYEQFF. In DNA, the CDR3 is TGCGCCAGCAGCCAACGCCAAGGGGGCTATGAGCAGTTCTTC.

CDR3 DNA: TGCGCCAGCAGCCAAGAGACTAGCGGGAGGGCCAGGGCAGATACGCAGTATTTT. Residues: CASSQETSGRARADTQYF. This rearrangement joins TRBV4-1 to TRBJ2-3, with 14 positions matching TRBD2. The CDR3 is 18 residues long. J gave up 4 bases and V 0 bases, and 6 bases lay outside the gene matches. CDR1 and CDR2 from the germline V gene are MGHRA and YSYEKL.

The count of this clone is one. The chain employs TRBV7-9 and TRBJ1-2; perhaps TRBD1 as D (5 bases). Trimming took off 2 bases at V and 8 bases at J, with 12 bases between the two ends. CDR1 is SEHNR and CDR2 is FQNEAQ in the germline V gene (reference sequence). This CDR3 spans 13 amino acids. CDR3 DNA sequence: TGTGCCAGCAGCTTAAGCCCCCAGGGAGGCTACACCTTC. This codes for CASSLSPQGGYTF.

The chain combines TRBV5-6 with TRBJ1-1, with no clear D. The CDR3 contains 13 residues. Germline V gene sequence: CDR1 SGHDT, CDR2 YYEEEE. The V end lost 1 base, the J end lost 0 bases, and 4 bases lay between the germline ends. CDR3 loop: CASSLNMNTEAFF. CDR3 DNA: TGTGCCAGCAGCTTGAACATGAACACTGAAGCTTTCTTT.

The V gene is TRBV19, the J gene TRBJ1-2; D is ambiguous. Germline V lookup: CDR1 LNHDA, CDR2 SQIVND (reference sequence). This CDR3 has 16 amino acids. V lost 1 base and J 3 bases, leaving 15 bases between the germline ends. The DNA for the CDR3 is TGTGCCAGTAGTATAGCGCCGTTTTCACAAGACTATGGCTACACCTTC. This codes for CASSIAPFSQDYGYTF.

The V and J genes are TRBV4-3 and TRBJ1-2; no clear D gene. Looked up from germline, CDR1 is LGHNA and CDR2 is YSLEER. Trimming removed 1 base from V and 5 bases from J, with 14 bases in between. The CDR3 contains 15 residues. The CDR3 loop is CASSQASRSTYGYTF. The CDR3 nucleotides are TGCGCCAGCAGCCAAGCGAGTCGGTCGACTTATGGCTACACCTTC.

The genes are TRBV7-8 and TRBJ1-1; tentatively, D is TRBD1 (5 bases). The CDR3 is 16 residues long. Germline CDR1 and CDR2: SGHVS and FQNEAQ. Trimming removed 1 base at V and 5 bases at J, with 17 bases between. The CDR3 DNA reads TGTGCCAGCAGCTTAGTGGGTATGGGGCTCGGGACTGAAGCTTTCTTT. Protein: CASSLVGMGLGTEAFF. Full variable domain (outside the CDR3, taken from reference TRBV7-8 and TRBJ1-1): GAGVSQSPRYKVAKRGQDVALRCDPISGHVSLFWYQQALGQGPEFLTYFQNEAQLDKSGLPSDRFFAERPEGSVSTLKIQRTQQEDSAVYLCASSLVGMGLGTEAFFGQGTRLTVV.

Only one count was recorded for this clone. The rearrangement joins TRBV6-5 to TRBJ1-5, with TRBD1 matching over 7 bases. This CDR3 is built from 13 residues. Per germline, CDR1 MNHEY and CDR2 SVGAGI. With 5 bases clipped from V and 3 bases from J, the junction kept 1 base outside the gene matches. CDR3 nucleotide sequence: TGTGCCAGCAGTGGACAGGACAATCAGCCCCAGCATTTT. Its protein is CASSGQDNQPQHF.

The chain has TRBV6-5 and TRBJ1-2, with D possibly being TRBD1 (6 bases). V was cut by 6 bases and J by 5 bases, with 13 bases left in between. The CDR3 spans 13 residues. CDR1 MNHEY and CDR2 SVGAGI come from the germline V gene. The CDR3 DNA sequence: TGTGCCAGCAGGTCGGACAGAGCGTATGGCTACACCTTC. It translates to CASRSDRAYGYTF.

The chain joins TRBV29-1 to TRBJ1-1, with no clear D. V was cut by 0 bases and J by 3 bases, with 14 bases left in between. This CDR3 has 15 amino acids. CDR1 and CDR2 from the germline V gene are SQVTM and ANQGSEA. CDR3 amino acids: CSVEDQRGLDTEAFF. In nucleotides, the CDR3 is TGCAGCGTTGAAGATCAGCGGGGTTTGGACACTGAAGCTTTCTTT.

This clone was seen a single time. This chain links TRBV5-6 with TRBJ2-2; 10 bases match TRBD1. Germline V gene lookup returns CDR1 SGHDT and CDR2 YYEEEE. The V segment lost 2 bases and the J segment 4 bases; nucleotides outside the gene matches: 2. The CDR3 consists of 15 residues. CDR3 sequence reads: CASSFGTGVTGELFF. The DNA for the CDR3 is TGTGCCAGCAGCTTTGGGACAGGGGTCACCGGGGAGCTGTTTTTT.

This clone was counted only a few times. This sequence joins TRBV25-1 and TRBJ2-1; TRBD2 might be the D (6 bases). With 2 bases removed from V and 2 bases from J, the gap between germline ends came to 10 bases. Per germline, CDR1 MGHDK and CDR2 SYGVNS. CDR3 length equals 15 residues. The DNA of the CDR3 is TGTGCCAGCAGTGAAGATGGGGGGACCTACAATGAGCAGTTCTTC. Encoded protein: CASSEDGGTYNEQFF.

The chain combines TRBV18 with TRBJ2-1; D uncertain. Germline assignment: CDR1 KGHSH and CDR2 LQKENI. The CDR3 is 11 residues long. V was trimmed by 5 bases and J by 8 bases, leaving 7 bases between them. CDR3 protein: CASSSSYEQFF. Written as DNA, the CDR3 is TGTGCCAGCTCAAGTAGCTATGAGCAGTTCTTC.

This CDR3 is CASSSWDRLNTEAFF. The CDR3 DNA reads as TGTGCCAGCAGCTCATGGGACAGATTGAACACTGAAGCTTTCTTT. The V call is TRBV13, the J call TRBJ1-1; 7 bases are shared with TRBD1. The V segment lost 4 bases and the J segment 0 bases; nucleotides outside the gene matches: 5. The CDR3 extends over 15 amino acids. The germline gives CDR1 PRHDT, CDR2 FYEKMQ (reference sequence).

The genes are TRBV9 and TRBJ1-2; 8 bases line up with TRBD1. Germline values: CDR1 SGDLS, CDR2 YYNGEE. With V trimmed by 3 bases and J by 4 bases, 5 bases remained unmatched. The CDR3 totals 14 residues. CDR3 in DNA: TGTGCCAGCAGCGATCGGACAGGGCGCTATGGCTACACCTTC. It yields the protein CASSDRTGRYGYTF.

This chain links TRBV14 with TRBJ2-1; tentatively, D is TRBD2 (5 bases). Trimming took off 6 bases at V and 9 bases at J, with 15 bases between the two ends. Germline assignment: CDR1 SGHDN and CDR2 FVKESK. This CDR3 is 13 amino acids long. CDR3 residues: CASSWVGRGEQFF. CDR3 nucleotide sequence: TGTGCCAGCAGTTGGGTAGGCCGGGGTGAGCAGTTCTTC.